This section outlines one T cell receptor (beta chain) sequence together with its context. Its target is unknown. The data derive from a study of identical twins. Study-wide points: Fewer insertions marked abundant cord blood beta clonotypes; young adult naive trended weakly, memory not at all.

Unique molecular identifiers were present on the cDNA, which also gained a universal primer site by template switching. TCRdb reprocessed the 5' RACE reads via MiXCR and lists one record per CDR3 protein. Among 350,000 to 450,000 distinct CDR3 sequences listed, about 18% were seen once. There are 17 residues in the CDR3. The ends were cut back, 2 bases at V and 0 bases at J, with 14 bases in the middle. Germline CDR1 reads SGHTA; CDR2 reads FQGNSA. This rearrangement joins TRBV7-2 to TRBJ2-4; D gene uncertain. The TCR sequence derives from a man in his fifties in good health. The specimen was naive T cells sorted from blood. The CDR3 DNA is TGTGCCAGCAGCTTAAGGGCCTTCGGATTAGCCAAAAACATTCAGTACTTC. Its translation: CASSLRAFGLAKNIQYF.